This T cell receptor (beta chain) was sequenced in a study of response to subunit inactivated influenza vaccine. With V trimmed by 7 bases and J by 4 bases, 9 bases remained unmatched. Per the germline V gene, CDR1 is MDHEN and CDR2 is SYDVKM. The CDR3 is 15 residues long. Each CDR3 protein gets one entry after TCRdb re-called the RT-PCR reads with MiXCR. The data contain 500,000 to 600,000 distinct CDR3 sequences, 10% to 15% of them singletons. This clonotype was counted only a few times. Its antigen is not identified. Points from the study as a whole: New T cells are recruited in small numbers by each seasonal influenza vaccination, according to the authors' suggestion.

The TCR sequence derives from a man between 50 and 59 years old who received an inactivated influenza vaccine. The chain recombines TRBV28 with TRBJ2-2, with 7 bases lining up with TRBD1. Sequencing was performed on PBMCs from blood, taken on the day of vaccination. CDR3: CASKQGDRGTGELFF. CDR3 DNA: TGTGCCAGCAAGCAGGGGGACCGAGGCACCGGGGAGCTGTTTTTT.